Listed below are T cell receptor beta chains from one sample, sequenced in a study of shared clonotypes between healthy human individuals. Generated by immunoSEQ multiplex PCR, the TCRdb table keeps only in-frame clones and is missing some. Of millions of clones in the sample, about 95% were seen once. Sequencing was done on a sample of naive CD8+ T cells sorted from blood. The receptor source for this set is a man younger than 35 in good health. CDR3s include the opening cysteine and the closing phenylalanine or tryptophan. The order of the fields is J gene, D gene, CDR3 length, V gene, CDR3 DNA, CDR3 protein. The D gene is left open where the match is weak.

TRBJ2-1,NA,14,TRBV9,TGTGCCAGCAGCGTAGACTACGGGGATTCGGGGCAGTTCTTC,CASSVDYGDSGQFF
TRBJ1-3,NA,14,TRBV2,TGTGCCAGCAGTGAAGGAGGGTCGGGAAACACCATATATTTT,CASSEGGSGNTIYF
TRBJ2-3,TRBD2,17,TRBV4-1,TGCGCCAGCAGCCGCCCTTCGGCGGGAGGAGACACAGATACGCAGTATTTT,CASSRPSAGGDTDTQYF
TRBJ2-5,NA,14,TRBV4-1,TGCGCCAGCAGCCAGGGGACCACACAAGAGACCCAGTACTTC,CASSQGTTQETQYF
TRBJ2-2,NA,14,TRBV19,TGTGCCAGTAGTACCTCGGGGGACACCGGGGAGCTGTTTTTT,CASSTSGDTGELFF
TRBJ1-1,NA,14,TRBV5-8,TGTGCCAGCAGCTTGTTATTGGATCACACTGAAGCTTTCTTT,CASSLLLDHTEAFF
TRBJ2-7,NA,14,TRBV5-1,TGCGCCAGCAGCTTGGGGGGAAACTCCTACGAGCAGTACTTC,CASSLGGNSYEQYF
TRBJ2-7,TRBD1,15,TRBV27,TGTGCCAGCAGTTCTGACAGGGCCCTATGGTACGAGCAGTACTTC,CASSSDRALWYEQYF
TRBJ2-1,NA,11,TRBV28,TGTGCCAGCAGTTGGTTCTCAATTTGGTTCTTC,CASSWFSIWFF
TRBJ2-7,TRBD1,18,TRBV25-1,TGTGCCAGCAGTGAATTTGTGAGGAGGATGGGGACAGCCTACGAGCAGTACTTC,CASSEFVRRMGTAYEQYF
TRBJ1-1,NA,13,TRBV10-2,TGCGCCAGCAGTGAGGGGGGGAACACTGAAGCTTTCTTT,CASSEGGNTEAFF
TRBJ2-3,NA,14,TRBV27,TGTGCCAGCAGGTTCGGGGCTAGCACAGATACGCAGTATTTT,CASRFGASTDTQYF